The entry below gives a single TCR beta chain sequence along with its context. Donors were Caucasian adults residing in Nashville, Tennessee, USA. The data belong to a study of shared clonotypes between healthy human individuals. Study overall: A couple of women and a few men aged 18 to 49 made up the donors.

V trimming: 5 bases; J trimming: 3 bases; junction bases outside the gene matches: 10. The germline V gene has CDR1 GTSNPN and CDR2 SVGIG (reference sequence). The CDR3 is made up of 16 amino acids. Samples underwent the assay at deep level. It was on ten immunoSEQ deep assay plates that unsorted PBMC DNA was sequenced. Libraries were prepared by immunoSEQ multiplex PCR; TCRdb keeps only in-frame clonotypes and omits some of them. The sample lists about half a million clones; roughly 78% were seen once. Specimen: PBMCs. The receptor was derived from a woman aged 40 to 49 in good health. Some clones in this sample may be carry-over from other donors' samples. The chain uses TRBV30 and TRBJ2-3, with TRBD2 matching 11 bases. CDR3 coding DNA: TGTGCCTGGGATCAGACTAGCGGGACCCCTACAGATACGCAGTATTTT. Its protein is CAWDQTSGTPTDTQYF. The complete variable domain, with remaining parts taken from reference TRBV30 and TRBJ2-3, reads SQTIHQWPATLVQPVGSPLSLECTVEGTSNPNLYWYRQAAGRGLQLLFYSVGIGQISSEVPQNLSASRPQDRQFILSSKKLLLSDSGFYLCAWDQTSGTPTDTQYFGPGTRLTVL.